This T cell receptor (beta chain) was obtained from a study of T cells in tuberculosis. Study information: In South Africa, adults with active tuberculosis were compared with IGRA-negative and latently infected IGRA-positive adolescents. General study results and limits: Using the GMM-specific repertoire gave about 85% accuracy versus roughly 70% with motifs. Active tuberculosis alpha repertoires lay closer to GMM-specific TCRs than controls'. Active tuberculosis patients had shorter CDR3-alpha; the beta difference was nonsignificant.

The germline V gene encodes CDR1 GTSNPN and CDR2 SVGIG (reference sequence). This CDR3 comprises 16 residues. V was trimmed by 5 bases and J by 5 bases, leaving 19 bases between them. The method was immunoSEQ multiplex PCR; TCRdb's version includes in-frame clones alone and lacks a portion of them. The data show roughly 29,000 clones, over 85% seen once. With regard to this clone: Its antigen remains unknown.

The clonotype originates from a donor between 10 and 35 years old with latent tuberculosis or without tuberculosis infection. The sequenced material came from PBMCs. The rearrangement uses TRBV30 and TRBJ1-6, with D perhaps TRBD1 (6 bases). The CDR3 DNA reads as TGTGCCTGGGACCGGACAGAGACTATCAATAATTCACCCCTCCACTTT. It translates to CAWDRTETINNSPLHF. Full variable domain (outside the CDR3, taken from reference TRBV30 and TRBJ1-6): SQTIHQWPATLVQPVGSPLSLECTVEGTSNPNLYWYRQAAGRGLQLLFYSVGIGQISSEVPQNLSASRPQDRQFILSSKKLLLSDSGFYLCAWDRTETINNSPLHFGNGTRLTVT.